The 9 T cell receptor beta chains in this list originate from one sample, sequenced in a study of OX40 agonist ivuxolimab in advanced cancers. Here immunoSEQ multiplex PCR was the method, and the copy in TCRdb shows in-frame clones only, minus some. The sample includes under 50,000 clones, more than 85% of them seen just once. This material consisted of CD4+ or CD8+ T cells sorted from blood, taken in a trial of the OX40 agonist ivuxolimab. These receptors were taken from an adult with an advanced solid tumor such as melanoma, head and neck, liver or kidney cancer.

The chain links TRBV7-8 to TRBJ2-2; a possible D gene is TRBD2 (6 bases). CDR3 length: 15 amino acids. V shed 1 base and J shed 5 bases, with 11 bases lying between them. Germline V gene lookup returns CDR1 SGHVS and CDR2 FQNEAQ. CDR3 DNA: TGTGCCAGCAGCTTAGGGTCCGGGGGTACCGGGGAGCTGTTTTTT. Translated: CASSLGSGGTGELFF.

The chain has TRBV4-1 and TRBJ2-7, with D perhaps TRBD2 (5 bases). The V gene's germline CDR1 is MGHRA and CDR2 YSYEKL. This CDR3 is 15 amino acids long. The V and J ends lost 1 base and 5 bases respectively, with 15 bases between them. CDR3 loop: CASSQVSGRRNEQYF. The CDR3, as DNA: TGCGCCAGCAGCCAAGTAAGCGGCAGGAGGAACGAGCAGTACTTC.

The chain is built from TRBV6-4 and TRBJ2-3; 9 bases align to TRBD2. After removal of 0 bases from V and 0 bases from J, the junction contained 1 base not matched to a gene. This CDR3 comprises 16 residues. In germline, CDR1 is MRHNA, CDR2 SNTAGT. CDR3 nucleotides: TGTGCCAGCAGTGACTCGGCGGGGGGGAGCACAGATACGCAGTATTTT. This encodes CASSDSAGGSTDTQYF.

This rearrangement joins TRBV5-4 to TRBJ2-2; 8 bases match TRBD2. Germline V gene data show CDR1 as SGHNT and CDR2 as YYREEE (reference sequence). Germline trimming cut 4 bases from V and 2 bases from J; bases unmatched to any gene: 10. This CDR3 region has 17 residues. Written as DNA, the CDR3 is TGTGCCAGCAGCCGCCCGGGGGCGGGAGGTAACACCGGGGAGCTGTTTTTT. Translated, it gives CASSRPGAGGNTGELFF.

The chain has TRBV10-2 and TRBJ2-1; D call uncertain. In germline, CDR1 is WSHSY, CDR2 SAAADI. CDR3 length: 11 residues. V lost 3 bases and J lost 7, with 4 bases in between. In DNA form, the CDR3 reads TGCGCCAGCAGTGAATGGAATGAGCAGTTCTTC. As protein: CASSEWNEQFF.

The chain carries TRBV19 and TRBJ2-1, with D unresolved. Germline loops: CDR1 LNHDA, CDR2 SQIVND (reference sequence). CDR3 length: 11 residues. V was clipped by 7 bases and J by 7 bases, with 8 bases between them. The CDR3 bases are TGTGCCAGTATCCTGGGGAATGAGCAGTTCTTC. Its protein is CASILGNEQFF.

In this sample, this clone turned up a few times. V gene TRBV19 combines with J gene TRBJ1-5, with D unclear. Germline CDR1 LNHDA, CDR2 SQIVND (reference sequence). V lost 4 bases and J lost 7, with 8 bases in between. The CDR3 is 12 amino acids. DNA of the CDR3: TGTGCCAGTAGTAAGAGTCGGCAGCCCCAGCATTTT. Protein product: CASSKSRQPQHF.

The gene calls are TRBV5-4 and TRBJ2-5, with TRBD2 matching over 10 bases. V gave up 4 bases and J gave up 1 base; unmatched junction bases: 7. Per germline, CDR1 SGHNT and CDR2 YYREEE (reference sequence). The CDR3 length is 16 residues. The CDR3 nucleotides read TGTGCCAGCAGCCCCCTAGCGGGGGCCCTCCAAGAGACCCAGTACTTC. This translates into CASSPLAGALQETQYF.

V usage is TRBV28 and J usage is TRBJ1-5, with a tentative D call TRBD1 (5 bases). CDR3 length equals 15 residues. CDR1 and CDR2 from the germline V gene are MDHEN and SYDVKM. Between the trimmed V and J ends, which lost 5 bases and 0 bases, there was a span of 11 bases. The CDR3 DNA is TGTGCCAGCAGTCAAACAGGACTTAGCAATCAGCCCCAGCATTTT. Residues: CASSQTGLSNQPQHF.